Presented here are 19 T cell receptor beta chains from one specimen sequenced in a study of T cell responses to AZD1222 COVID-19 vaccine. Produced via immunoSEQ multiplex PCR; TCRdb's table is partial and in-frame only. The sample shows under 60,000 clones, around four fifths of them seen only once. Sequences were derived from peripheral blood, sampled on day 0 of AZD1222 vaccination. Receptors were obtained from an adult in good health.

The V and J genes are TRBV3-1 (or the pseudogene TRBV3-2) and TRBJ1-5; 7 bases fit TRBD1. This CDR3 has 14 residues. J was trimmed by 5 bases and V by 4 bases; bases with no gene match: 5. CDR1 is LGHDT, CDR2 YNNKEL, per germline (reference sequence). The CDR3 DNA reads TGTGCCAGCAGCCGACAGGGTTCTGATCAGCCCCAGCATTTT. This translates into CASSRQGSDQPQHF.

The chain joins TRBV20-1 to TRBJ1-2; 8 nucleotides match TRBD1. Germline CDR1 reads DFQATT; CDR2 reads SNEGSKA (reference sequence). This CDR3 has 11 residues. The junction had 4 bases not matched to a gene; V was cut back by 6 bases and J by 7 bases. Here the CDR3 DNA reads TGCAGTGCCTGGACAGGGCCTGGCTACACCTTC. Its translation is CSAWTGPGYTF.

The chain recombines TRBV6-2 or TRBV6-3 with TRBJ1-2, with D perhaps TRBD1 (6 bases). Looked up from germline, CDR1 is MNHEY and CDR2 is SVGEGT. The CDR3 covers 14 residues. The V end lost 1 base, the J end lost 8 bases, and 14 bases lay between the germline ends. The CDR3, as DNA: TGTGCCAGCAGTTACTTCAGGGGAGCAGGCGGCTACACCTTC. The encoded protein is CASSYFRGAGGYTF.

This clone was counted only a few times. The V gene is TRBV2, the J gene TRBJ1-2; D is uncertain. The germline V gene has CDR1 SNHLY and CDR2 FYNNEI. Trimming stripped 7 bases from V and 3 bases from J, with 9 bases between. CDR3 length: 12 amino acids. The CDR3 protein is CASTGAHYGYTF. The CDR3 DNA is TGTGCCAGCACAGGAGCGCACTATGGCTACACCTTC.

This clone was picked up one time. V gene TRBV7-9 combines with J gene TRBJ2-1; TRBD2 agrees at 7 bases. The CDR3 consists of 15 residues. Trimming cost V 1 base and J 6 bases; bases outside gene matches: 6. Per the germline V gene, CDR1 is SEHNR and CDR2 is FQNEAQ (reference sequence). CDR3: CASSLVAGIGNEQFF. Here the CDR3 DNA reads TGTGCCAGCAGCTTAGTAGCGGGCATCGGCAATGAGCAGTTCTTC.

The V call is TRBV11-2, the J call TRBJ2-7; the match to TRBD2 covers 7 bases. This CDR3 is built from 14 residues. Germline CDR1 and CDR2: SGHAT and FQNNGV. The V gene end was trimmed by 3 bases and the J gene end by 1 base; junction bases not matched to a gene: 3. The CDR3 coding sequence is TGTGCCAGCAGCTTGGGGGAGGGGTCCTACGAGCAGTACTTC. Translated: CASSLGEGSYEQYF.

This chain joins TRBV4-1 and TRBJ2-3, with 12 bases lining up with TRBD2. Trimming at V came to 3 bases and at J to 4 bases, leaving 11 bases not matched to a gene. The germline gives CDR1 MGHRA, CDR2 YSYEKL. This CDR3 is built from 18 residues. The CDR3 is CASSHHRTSGTSADTQYF. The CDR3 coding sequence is TGCGCCAGCAGCCATCATCGGACTAGCGGGACGTCGGCAGATACGCAGTATTTT.

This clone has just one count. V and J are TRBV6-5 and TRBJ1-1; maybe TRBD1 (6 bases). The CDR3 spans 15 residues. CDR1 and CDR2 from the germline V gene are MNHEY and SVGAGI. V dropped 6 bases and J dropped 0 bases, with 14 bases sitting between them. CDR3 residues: CASSPGGTLNTEAFF. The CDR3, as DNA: TGTGCCAGCAGCCCGGGAGGGACACTGAACACTGAAGCTTTCTTT.

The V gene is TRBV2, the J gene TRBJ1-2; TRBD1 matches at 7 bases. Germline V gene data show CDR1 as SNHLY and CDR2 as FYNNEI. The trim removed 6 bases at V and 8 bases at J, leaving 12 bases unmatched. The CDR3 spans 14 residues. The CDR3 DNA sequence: TGTGCCAGCAGAGAGGGGACAGACCCCGGGGGCTACACCTTC. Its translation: CASREGTDPGGYTF.

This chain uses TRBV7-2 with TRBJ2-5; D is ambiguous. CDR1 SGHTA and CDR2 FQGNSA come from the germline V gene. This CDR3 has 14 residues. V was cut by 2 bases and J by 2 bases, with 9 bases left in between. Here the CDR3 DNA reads TGTGCCAGCAGCTTACCTGAAGTACAAGAGACCCAGTACTTC. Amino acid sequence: CASSLPEVQETQYF.

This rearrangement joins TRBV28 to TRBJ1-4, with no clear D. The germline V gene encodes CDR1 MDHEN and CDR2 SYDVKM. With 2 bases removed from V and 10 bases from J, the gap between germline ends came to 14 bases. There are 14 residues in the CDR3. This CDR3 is CASSLTGMVGKLFF. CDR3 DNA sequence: TGTGCCAGCAGTTTAACGGGGATGGTCGGAAAACTGTTTTTT. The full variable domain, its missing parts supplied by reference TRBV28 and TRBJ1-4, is DVKVTQSSRYLVKRTGEKVFLECVQDMDHENMFWYRQDPGLGLRLIYFSYDVKMKEKGDIPEGYSVSREKKERFSLILESASTNQTSMYLCASSLTGMVGKLFFGSGTQLSVL.

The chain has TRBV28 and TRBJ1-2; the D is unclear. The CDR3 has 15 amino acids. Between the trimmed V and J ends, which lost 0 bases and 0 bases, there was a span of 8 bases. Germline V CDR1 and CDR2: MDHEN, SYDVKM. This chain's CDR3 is CASSLWARANYGYTF. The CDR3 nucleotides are TGTGCCAGCAGTTTATGGGCCAGAGCTAACTATGGCTACACCTTC.

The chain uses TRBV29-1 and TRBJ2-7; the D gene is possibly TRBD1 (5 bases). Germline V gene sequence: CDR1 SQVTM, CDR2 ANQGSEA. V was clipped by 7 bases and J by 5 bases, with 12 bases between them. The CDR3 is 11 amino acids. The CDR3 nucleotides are TGCAGCGGTAAAGCAGGGAACGAGCAGTACTTC. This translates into CSGKAGNEQYF.

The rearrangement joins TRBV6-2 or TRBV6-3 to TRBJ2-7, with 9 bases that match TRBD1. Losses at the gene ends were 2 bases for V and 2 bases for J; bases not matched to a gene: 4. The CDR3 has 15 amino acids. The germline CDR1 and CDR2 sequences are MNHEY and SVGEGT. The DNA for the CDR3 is TGTGCCAGCAGTTACCGGACAGGGGACCCCTACGAGCAGTACTTC. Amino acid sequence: CASSYRTGDPYEQYF.

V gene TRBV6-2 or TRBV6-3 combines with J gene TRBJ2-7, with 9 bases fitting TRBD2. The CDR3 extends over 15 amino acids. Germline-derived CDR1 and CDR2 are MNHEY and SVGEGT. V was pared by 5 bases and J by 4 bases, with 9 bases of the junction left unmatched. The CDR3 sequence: CASSSTGTSLYEQYF. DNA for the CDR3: TGTGCCAGCAGTAGCACCGGGACTAGCTTGTACGAGCAGTACTTC.

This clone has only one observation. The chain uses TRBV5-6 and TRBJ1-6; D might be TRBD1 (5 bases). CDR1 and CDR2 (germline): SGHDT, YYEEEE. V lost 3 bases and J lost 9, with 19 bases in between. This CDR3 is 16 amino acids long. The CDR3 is CASSSTELRLGSPLHF. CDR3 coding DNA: TGTGCCAGCAGCTCGACAGAGCTACGGCTTGGTTCACCCCTCCACTTT.

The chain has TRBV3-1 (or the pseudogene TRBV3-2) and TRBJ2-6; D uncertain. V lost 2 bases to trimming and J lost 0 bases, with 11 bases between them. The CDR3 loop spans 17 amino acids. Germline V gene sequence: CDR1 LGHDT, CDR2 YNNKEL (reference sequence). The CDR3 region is CASSQSRVSSGANVLTF. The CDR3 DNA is TGTGCCAGCAGCCAATCGCGAGTTTCCTCTGGGGCCAACGTCCTGACTTTC.

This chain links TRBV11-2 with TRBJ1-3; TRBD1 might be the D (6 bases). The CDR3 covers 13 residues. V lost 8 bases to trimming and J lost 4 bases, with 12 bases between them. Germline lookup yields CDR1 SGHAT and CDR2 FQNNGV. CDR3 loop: CASGTGSGNTIYF. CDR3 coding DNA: TGTGCCAGCGGAACAGGGTCCGGAAACACCATATATTTT.

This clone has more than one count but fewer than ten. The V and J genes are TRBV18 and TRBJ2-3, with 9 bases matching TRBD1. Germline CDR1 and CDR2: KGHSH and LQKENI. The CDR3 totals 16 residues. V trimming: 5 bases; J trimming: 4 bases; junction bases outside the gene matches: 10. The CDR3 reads CASSSNRDRVSDTQYF. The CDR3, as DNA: TGTGCCAGCTCATCGAACCGGGACAGGGTCTCAGATACGCAGTATTTT.